The present TCR beta chain was sequenced within a study of OX40 agonist ivuxolimab in advanced cancers. The study's findings and limits: At doses 0.1 to 3.0 mg/kg, CD4+ and CD8+ clones expanded.

Sequenced by immunoSEQ multiplex PCR; TCRdb stores in-frame clones only, minus some. The sample has under 40,000 clones, roughly 80% seen once. J was trimmed by 10 bases and V by 4 bases; bases with no gene match: 12. Germline loops: CDR1 SNHLY, CDR2 FYNNEI. The CDR3 sequence is 14 residues long. In the case of this clone: Its antigen is as yet unknown.

The receptor comes from an adult with an advanced solid tumor such as melanoma, head and neck, liver or kidney cancer. This material consisted of CD4+ or CD8+ T cells sorted from blood, taken in a trial of the OX40 agonist ivuxolimab. The genes are TRBV2 and TRBJ2-5; 7 bases line up with TRBD2. In nucleotides, the CDR3 is TGTGCCAGCAGTGTGGAAGGGATGGGAGGGATCCAGTACTTC. It yields the protein CASSVEGMGGIQYF.